This is a list of T cell receptor beta chains from one sample in a study of T-cell reconstitution after alpha-beta-depleted transplantation in children. MiXCR, applied by TCRdb to the PCR reads, yields one record per CDR3 protein. This sample carries about 410,000 distinct CDR3 sequences, roughly 20% of them seen once, and the ten largest clones take 3.5% to 4%. The specimen comprised PBMCs from the stem cell graft donor, sampled from the stem cell graft. These receptors all stem from a human donor who donated a stem cell graft to a child with acute myeloid leukemia. Each CDR3 is given with its conserved first and last residue. A D gene is named only where the DNA matches it firmly. Only some rows state a clone size, as once, few, many or a class for expanded clones.

abundance | len | j_gene | v_gene | d_gene | CDR3aa | CDR3nt
many | 14 | TRBJ1-2 | TRBV12-3/TRBV12-4 | . | CASSLKPDNYGYTF | TGTGCCAGCAGTTTAAAACCAGATAACTATGGCTACACCTTC
many | 14 | TRBJ2-3 | TRBV25-1 | . | CASSDESSSDTQYF | TGTGCCAGCAGTGATGAGTCCTCCTCAGATACGCAGTATTTT
. | 17 | TRBJ2-1 | TRBV10-3 | . | CAISESTFRNPYNEQFF | TGTGCCATCAGTGAGTCGACGTTTCGCAACCCCTACAATGAGCAGTTCTTC
many | 15 | TRBJ2-1 | TRBV12-3/TRBV12-4 | TRBD2 | CASTPGLVVYNEQFF | TGTGCCAGCACACCGGGACTAGTCGTCTACAATGAGCAGTTCTTC
many | 15 | TRBJ2-1 | TRBV20-1 | . | CSARVRGSSYNEQFF | TGCAGTGCTAGAGTGAGGGGGAGCTCCTACAATGAGCAGTTCTTC
few | 17 | TRBJ2-7 | TRBV29-1 | TRBD1 | CSPVVVGLTGNRSEQYF | TGCAGCCCTGTGGTTGTCGGATTGACAGGGAACCGGAGTGAGCAGTACTTC
. | 14 | TRBJ2-7 | TRBV6-2/TRBV6-3 | TRBD1 | CASRPRTGPNEQYF | TGTGCCAGCAGACCGAGGACAGGACCCAACGAGCAGTACTTC
. | 18 | TRBJ2-1 | TRBV12-3/TRBV12-4 | TRBD1 | CASSQRQGESSSYNEQFF | TGTGCCAGCAGCCAACGGCAGGGGGAATCTAGCTCCTACAATGAGCAGTTCTTC
few | 14 | TRBJ2-3 | TRBV9 | . | CASSVWGAGDTQYF | TGTGCCAGCAGCGTATGGGGAGCCGGAGATACGCAGTATTTT
few | 15 | TRBJ2-1 | TRBV28 | . | CASRLGAGGANEQFF | TGTGCCAGCAGACTGGGGGCAGGGGGGGCCAATGAGCAGTTCTTC
. | 16 | TRBJ2-5 | TRBV6-1 | TRBD2 | CASSPIAGVRGETQYF | TGTGCCAGCAGTCCAATAGCGGGAGTACGGGGGGAGACCCAGTACTTC
. | 12 | TRBJ1-6 | TRBV12-3/TRBV12-4 | . | CASSLFGSPLHF | TGTGCCAGCAGTTTATTCGGATCACCCCTCCACTTT
few | 15 | TRBJ2-2 | TRBV12-3/TRBV12-4 | TRBD1 | CASTIQLRGPGELFF | TGTGCCAGCACCATACAACTCAGGGGGCCCGGGGAGCTGTTTTTT
. | 16 | TRBJ2-7 | TRBV6-5 | . | CASSYQFQEPYYEQYF | TGTGCCAGCAGTTACCAATTCCAGGAGCCCTACTACGAGCAGTACTTC
. | 14 | TRBJ2-4 | TRBV6-2/TRBV6-3 | . | CASTSWGGKNIQYF | TGTGCCAGCACCAGCTGGGGAGGCAAAAACATTCAGTACTTC
. | 16 | TRBJ2-2 | TRBV11-1 | TRBD2 | CASSLAGLPNTGELFF | TGTGCCAGCAGCTTAGCGGGACTACCCAACACCGGGGAGCTGTTTTTT
few | 14 | TRBJ2-2 | TRBV12-3/TRBV12-4 | . | CASSFDGGRGELFF | TGTGCCAGCAGTTTTGATGGGGGCCGCGGGGAGCTGTTTTTT
. | 13 | TRBJ2-2 | TRBV12-3/TRBV12-4 | . | CASWNGEGGELFF | TGTGCCAGCTGGAACGGAGAAGGCGGGGAGCTGTTTTTT
few | 15 | TRBJ1-4 | TRBV4-2 | . | CASSQQSVGNEKLFF | TGTGCCAGCAGCCAACAGTCGGTAGGCAATGAAAAACTGTTTTTT
. | 15 | TRBJ2-1 | TRBV9 | . | CASSVFSSSYNEQFF | TGTGCCAGCAGCGTATTCTCAAGCTCCTACAATGAGCAGTTCTTC
. | 17 | TRBJ2-1 | TRBV24-1 | TRBD2 | CATRRTSGRFPLNEQFF | TGTGCCACCAGAAGGACTAGCGGGAGGTTTCCGCTCAATGAGCAGTTCTTC
many | 16 | TRBJ2-1 | TRBV29-1 | . | CSVQGLWGVEDNEQFF | TGCAGCGTTCAGGGTTTATGGGGAGTTGAGGACAATGAGCAGTTCTTC
many | 15 | TRBJ2-2 | TRBV4-3 | TRBD2 | CASSPSGTNTGELFF | TGCGCCAGCAGCCCTAGCGGTACGAACACCGGGGAGCTGTTTTTT